One sample yielded the 6 T cell receptor beta chains listed below, sequenced in a study of blood T cell repertoires in COVID-19. TCRdb keeps only in-frame clones here, not all; method: immunoSEQ multiplex PCR. The data show 250,000 or so clones, with over 70% seen just once and 2.5% to 4% held by the top ten. The sequencing sample was made of peripheral blood. Receptors originate from a woman of 80 years or more with acute or convalescent COVID-19.

This clone was observed a handful of times. The rearrangement uses TRBV6-6 and TRBJ1-5; 7 bases fit TRBD1. The CDR3 is 14 amino acids. From germline, CDR1 is MNHNY and CDR2 SVGAGI (reference sequence). The V segment lost 6 bases and the J segment 4 bases; nucleotides outside the gene matches: 6. CDR3 coding DNA: TGTGCCAGCAGGGGAACAGGGGAGAATCAGCCCCAGCATTTT. Translated: CASRGTGENQPQHF.

The rearrangement links TRBV6-5 to TRBJ1-2; a possible D gene is TRBD1 (6 bases). CDR3 length equals 11 residues. V was shortened by 9 bases and J by 7 bases, with 12 bases between the two germline ends. The germline gives CDR1 MNHEY, CDR2 SVGAGI. As DNA, the CDR3 is TGTGCCAGGACGGGGGGGCCTGGCTACACCTTC. It codes for CARTGGPGYTF.

This chain connects TRBV2 to TRBJ2-5, with 8 bases aligning to TRBD2. Germline CDR1 SNHLY, CDR2 FYNNEI. This CDR3 is 15 amino acids long. With V trimmed by 0 bases and J by 9 bases, 9 bases remained unmatched. CDR3: CASSEALSRGGAQYF. Written as DNA, the CDR3 is TGTGCCAGCAGTGAAGCGCTTAGTCGGGGGGGGGCCCAGTACTTC.

This chain links TRBV18 with TRBJ2-7; 9 bases map to TRBD2. The CDR3 is 16 amino acids. V dropped 2 bases and J dropped 2; count of bases not matched to a gene: 7. Germline CDR1 is KGHSH and CDR2 is LQKENI. The CDR3 region has the DNA TGTGCCAGCTCACCAAGAAGCGGGAGGAATACCTACGAGCAGTACTTC. Its protein product is CASSPRSGRNTYEQYF.

The V and J genes are TRBV6-2 or TRBV6-3 and TRBJ1-3; no firm D call. The CDR3 runs to 13 residues. CDR1 and CDR2 (germline): MNHEY, SVGEGT. Trimming pared 2 bases from V and 2 bases from J, leaving 4 bases between. The CDR3 reads CASSYQAGNTIYF. The CDR3 bases are TGTGCCAGCAGTTACCAGGCTGGAAACACCATATATTTT.

V and J are TRBV6-5 and TRBJ2-1; 7 bases line up with TRBD1. V lost 3 bases and J lost 7; bases outside the gene matches: 6. Germline CDR1 reads MNHEY; CDR2 reads SVGAGI. The CDR3 loop spans 14 amino acids. The CDR3 region has the DNA TGTGCCAGCAGTTATCGAGGCAGGGGGAATGAGCAGTTCTTC. This translates into CASSYRGRGNEQFF.